Following are 7 T cell receptor beta chains from one sample sequenced in a study of OX40 agonist ivuxolimab in advanced cancers. The table came from immunoSEQ multiplex PCR; TCRdb's copy has only in-frame clones and leaves some out. The data contain about 24,000 clones, roughly 88% of them singletons. Sequenced here: CD4+ or CD8+ T cells sorted from blood, sampled in a trial of the OX40 agonist ivuxolimab. These receptor sequences come from an adult with an advanced solid tumor such as melanoma, head and neck, liver or kidney cancer.

This chain links TRBV6-4 with TRBJ2-7; the match to TRBD2 covers 13 bases. V trimming: 3 bases; J trimming: 3 bases; junction bases outside the gene matches: 2. The germline V gene encodes CDR1 MRHNA and CDR2 SNTAGT. The CDR3 has 15 amino acids. CDR3 loop: CASSEGLAGNYEQYF. The CDR3 DNA is TGTGCCAGCAGTGAGGGACTAGCGGGAAACTACGAGCAGTACTTC.

The rearrangement links TRBV30 to TRBJ1-2, with a weak D call TRBD1 (5 bases). The CDR3 covers 14 residues. V dropped 4 bases and J dropped 0 bases, with 12 bases sitting between them. Germline assignment: CDR1 GTSNPN and CDR2 SVGIG (reference sequence). The CDR3 nucleotides read TGTGCCTGGACCCGAACAGGCCCTAACTATGGCTACACCTTC. Translated: CAWTRTGPNYGYTF. Using reference TRBV30 and TRBJ1-2 for the parts outside the CDR3, the full variable domain is SQTIHQWPATLVQPVGSPLSLECTVEGTSNPNLYWYRQAAGRGLQLLFYSVGIGQISSEVPQNLSASRPQDRQFILSSKKLLLSDSGFYLCAWTRTGPNYGYTFGSGTRLTVV.

The rearrangement joins TRBV29-1 to TRBJ2-3; D call uncertain. Germline V gene data show CDR1 as SQVTM and CDR2 as ANQGSEA. Trimming took off 0 bases at V and 7 bases at J, with 26 bases between the two ends. The CDR3 covers 18 residues. CDR3 sequence: CSVEDPSRLGSSANTQYF. CDR3 DNA: TGCAGCGTTGAAGATCCTTCTCGCCTCGGGTCTTCGGCTAATACGCAGTATTTT.

The CDR3 DNA reads TGTGCCAGCAGCGTAGAGGCTAGCGGGAGCTACGAGCAGTACTTC. It is translated as CASSVEASGSYEQYF. This sequence joins TRBV9 and TRBJ2-7, with 10 bases that match TRBD2. Germline V CDR1 and CDR2: SGDLS, YYNGEE. The junction had 3 bases not matched to a gene; V was cut back by 0 bases and J by 3 bases. This CDR3 region has 15 residues.

The chain links TRBV7-9 to TRBJ2-1; D gene uncertain. Germline V gives CDR1 SEHNR, CDR2 FQNEAQ (reference sequence). V lost 9 bases to trimming and J lost 10 bases, with 16 bases between them. The CDR3 length is 12 residues. DNA of the CDR3: TGTGCCAGTTCTGGCGAGGTTCAGGAGCAGTTCTTC. Encoded protein: CASSGEVQEQFF.

This clone was counted once. V and J are TRBV28 and TRBJ2-7; weak D call: TRBD1 (5 bases). The CDR3 consists of 14 residues. From germline, CDR1 is MDHEN and CDR2 SYDVKM. The V and J ends lost 5 bases and 3 bases respectively, with 14 bases between them. CDR3 nucleotide sequence: TGTGCCAGCAGTCCCGGAACAGGTGGCTACGAGCAGTACTTC. It specifies CASSPGTGGYEQYF.

This chain uses TRBV28 with TRBJ2-5, with TRBD1 matching 7 bases. The CDR3 covers 13 residues. With 7 bases clipped from V and 3 bases from J, the junction kept 5 bases outside the gene matches. Germline assignment: CDR1 MDHEN and CDR2 SYDVKM. CDR3 nucleotides: TGTGCCAGCACCTTGACAGGGAAAGAGACCCAGTACTTC. Protein sequence: CASTLTGKETQYF.